The 5 T cell receptor beta chains below come from one sample, sequenced in a study of T cell repertoires in cytomegalovirus infection. One entry per CDR3 protein, called by TCRdb with MiXCR from the reads. The sample holds 150,000 or so distinct CDR3 sequences, 23% seen once. Sample: PBMCs. These receptors were taken from a human donor in good health (CMV status not recorded). Some clones in this sample may be carry-over from other donors' samples.

The gene calls are TRBV4-1 and TRBJ2-2; D perhaps matches TRBD1 (6 bases). V was shortened by 1 base and J by 6 bases, with 12 bases between the two germline ends. CDR1 MGHRA and CDR2 YSYEKL come from the germline V gene. The CDR3 consists of 15 residues. CDR3 loop: CASSQVRGSPGELFF. DNA for the CDR3: TGCGCCAGCAGCCAAGTGAGGGGGTCTCCCGGGGAGCTGTTTTTT.

This clonotype turned up a few times. This chain uses TRBV2 with TRBJ1-5, with no clear D. The CDR3 spans 14 residues. Germline-derived CDR1 and CDR2 are SNHLY and FYNNEI. V was trimmed by 4 bases and J by 0 bases, leaving 7 bases between them. The CDR3 loop reads CASSAQYSNQPQHF. CDR3 nucleotide sequence: TGTGCCAGCAGTGCCCAGTATAGCAATCAGCCCCAGCATTTT.

There are a few counts of this clonotype. The J gene is TRBJ2-5, the V gene TRBV28, with 9 bases matching TRBD1. CDR3 length: 18 amino acids. CDR1 and CDR2 from the germline V gene are MDHEN and SYDVKM. J gave up 2 bases and V 2 bases, and 12 bases lay outside the gene matches. CDR3 loop: CASSLRMTGGAGQETQYF. The CDR3 DNA is TGTGCCAGCAGTTTACGGATGACAGGGGGGGCCGGACAAGAGACCCAGTACTTC. The full variable domain, completed using reference TRBV28 and TRBJ2-5, is DVKVTQSSRYLVKRTGEKVFLECVQDMDHENMFWYRQDPGLGLRLIYFSYDVKMKEKGDIPEGYSVSREKKERFSLILESASTNQTSMYLCASSLRMTGGAGQETQYFGPGTRLLVL.

The chain is built from TRBV27 and TRBJ2-1; 15 bases agree with TRBD2. The CDR3 extends over 16 amino acids. Germline assignment: CDR1 MNHEY and CDR2 SMNVEV (reference sequence). Losses at the gene ends were 8 bases for V and 5 bases for J; bases not matched to a gene: 7. CDR3 sequence (DNA): TGTGCCAGCCGGACTAGCGGGAGGGTTTCCGACAATGAGCAGTTCTTC. It translates to CASRTSGRVSDNEQFF.

This clonotype was seen a few times. This chain uses TRBV4-1 with TRBJ2-2; 9 positions match TRBD1. The CDR3 is made up of 15 amino acids. With V trimmed by 4 bases and J by 9 bases, 9 bases remained unmatched. Looked up from germline, CDR1 is MGHRA and CDR2 is YSYEKL. CDR3 coding DNA: TGCGCCAGCAGCCTCGGGGACAGGGATTATCGGGAGCTGTTTTTT. This encodes CASSLGDRDYRELFF.